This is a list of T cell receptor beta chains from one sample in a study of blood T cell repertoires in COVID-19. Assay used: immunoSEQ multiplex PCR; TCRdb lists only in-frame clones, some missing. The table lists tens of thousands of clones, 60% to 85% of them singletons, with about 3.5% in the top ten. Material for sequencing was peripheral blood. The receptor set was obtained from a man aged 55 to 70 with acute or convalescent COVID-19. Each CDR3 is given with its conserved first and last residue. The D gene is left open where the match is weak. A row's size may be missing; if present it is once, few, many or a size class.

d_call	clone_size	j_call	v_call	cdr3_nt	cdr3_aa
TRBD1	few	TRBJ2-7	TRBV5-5	TGTGCCAGCAGCTTTAGGGGACAGGGGGCGGGTCGCCACTACGAGCAGTACTTC	CASSFRGQGAGRHYEQYF
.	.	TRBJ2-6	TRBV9	TGTGCCAGCAGCGTAGGTAAGGCGGCCCCTGGGGCCAACGTCCTGACTTTC	CASSVGKAAPGANVLTF
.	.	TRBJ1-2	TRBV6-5	TGTGCCAGCAGTTACGCAGGTCCCCCCTATGGCTACACCTTC	CASSYAGPPYGYTF
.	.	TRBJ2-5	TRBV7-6	TGTGCCAGCAGCTTAGGCGGGACGGGAGAGACCCAGTACTTC	CASSLGGTGETQYF
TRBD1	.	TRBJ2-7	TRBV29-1	TGCAGCGTTGAAGTTCCGGGGACAGGGGGCAGAAAGTACTTC	CSVEVPGTGGRKYF
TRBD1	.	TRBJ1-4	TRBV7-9	TGTGCCAGCTGGGACAGATCCAATGAAAAACTGTTTTTT	CASWDRSNEKLFF
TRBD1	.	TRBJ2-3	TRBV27	TGTGCCAGCAGTTTATTAGGGACAGCAACCACTAGCACAGATACGCAGTATTTT	CASSLLGTATTSTDTQYF
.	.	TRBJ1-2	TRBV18	TGTGCCAGCTCACCAAGTTCGGACGGACACTACACCTTC	CASSPSSDGHYTF
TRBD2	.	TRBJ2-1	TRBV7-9	TGTGCCAGCATCGTGACTAGCGGGGGTTTATTCTACAATGAGCAGTTCTTC	CASIVTSGGLFYNEQFF
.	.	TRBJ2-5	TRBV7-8	TGTGCCGGGGCGATACAAGAGACCCAGTACTTC	CAGAIQETQYF
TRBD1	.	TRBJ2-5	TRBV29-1	TGCAGCGTGGAAAGGGGGCTCCAAGAGACCCAGTACTTC	CSVERGLQETQYF
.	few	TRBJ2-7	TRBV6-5	TGTGCCAGCAAGTCTACAGCGGTCTACGAGCAGTACTTC	CASKSTAVYEQYF
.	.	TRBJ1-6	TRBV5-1	TGCGCCAGCACCCCGGACAGTAATTCACCCCTCCACTTT	CASTPDSNSPLHF
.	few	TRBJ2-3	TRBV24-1	TGTGCCACCAGCAGTTCAGACTGGACAGATACGCAGTATTTT	CATSSSDWTDTQYF
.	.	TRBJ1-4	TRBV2	TGTGCCAGCAGAGAGACTGGGGAGGATGAAAAACTGTTTTTT	CASRETGEDEKLFF
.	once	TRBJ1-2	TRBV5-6	TGTGCCAGCAGCTTCTATCTGAAATACAGGGACGTCGACTATGGCTACACCTTC	CASSFYLKYRDVDYGYTF
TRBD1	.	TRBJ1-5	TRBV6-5	TGTGCCACAAGGACAGGGAATAGCAATCAGCCCCAGCATTTT	CATRTGNSNQPQHF
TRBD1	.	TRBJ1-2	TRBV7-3	TGTGCCAGCAGCAACGGACAGGGGTACGGCTACACCTTC	CASSNGQGYGYTF
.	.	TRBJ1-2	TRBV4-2	TGTGCCAGCAGCCGTGAGAGTTTCGGGGACTATGGCTACACCTTC	CASSRESFGDYGYTF
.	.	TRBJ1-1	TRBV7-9	TGTGCCAGCAGCTTGAGAGAAAACACTGAAGCTTTCTTT	CASSLRENTEAFF
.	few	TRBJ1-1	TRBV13	TGTGCCAGCAGCTTAGCCTCTGAACTTATGACTGAAGCTTTCTTT	CASSLASELMTEAFF
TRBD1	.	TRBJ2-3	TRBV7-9	TGTGCCAGCAGCAAAGCCCCGGGACAGGGAAGCACAGATACGCAGTATTTT	CASSKAPGQGSTDTQYF
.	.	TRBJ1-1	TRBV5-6	TGTGCCAGCAGCTTGGTCCCGACCGGGGGGGAAGCTTTCTTT	CASSLVPTGGEAFF
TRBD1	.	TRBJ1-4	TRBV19	TGTGCCAGTACCGGGGACAGGGGATCTCGCGGACTGTTTTTT	CASTGDRGSRGLFF
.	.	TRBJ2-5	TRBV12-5	TGTGCTAGTGGGGGGCGGGAGACCCAGTACTTC	CASGGRETQYF
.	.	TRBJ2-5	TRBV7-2	TGTGCCAGCAGCTTACTTGCACTCCAAGAGACCCAGTACTTC	CASSLLALQETQYF
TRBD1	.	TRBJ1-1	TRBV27	TGTGCCAGCAGTAAACGACAGGGGGGCACTGAAGCTTTCTTT	CASSKRQGGTEAFF
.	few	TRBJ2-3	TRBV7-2	TGTGCCAGCAGCTTACCACAGGGCTCAGATACGCAGTATTTT	CASSLPQGSDTQYF
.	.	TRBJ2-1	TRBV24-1	TGTGCCACCAGTGATTTGAGGACCCAAGGAGGTAGGGATGAGCAGTTCTTC	CATSDLRTQGGRDEQFF
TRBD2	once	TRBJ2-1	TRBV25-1	TGTGCCAGCAGTTCTGGGGGGGGGTTTGATGAGCAGTTCTTC	CASSSGGGFDEQFF
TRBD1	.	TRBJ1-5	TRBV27	TGTGCCAGCAGTCCCGGGACAGATCATCAGCCCCAGCATTTT	CASSPGTDHQPQHF
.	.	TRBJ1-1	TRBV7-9	TGTGCCAGCAGCTTACTGAGGGAAGCTTTCTTT	CASSLLREAFF
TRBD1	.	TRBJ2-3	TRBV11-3	TGTGCCAGCACTCGGGGGGGACAGGGGACAGATACGCAGTATTTT	CASTRGGQGTDTQYF
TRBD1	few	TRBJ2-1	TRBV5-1	TGCGCCAGCAGCTTGGTACAGGGGGCGAGGAATGAGCAGTTCTTC	CASSLVQGARNEQFF
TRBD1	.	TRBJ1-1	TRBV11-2	TGTGCCAGCAGCCCGCAGGGACAGGTGAACACTGAAGCTTTCTTT	CASSPQGQVNTEAFF
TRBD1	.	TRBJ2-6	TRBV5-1	TGCGCCAGCAGCTCTACAGGGGGTCTGGGGGCCAACGTCCTGACTTTC	CASSSTGGLGANVLTF
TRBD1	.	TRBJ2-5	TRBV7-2	TGTGCCAGCAGCTTATACAGGGGGGAGGAGACCCAGTACTTC	CASSLYRGEETQYF
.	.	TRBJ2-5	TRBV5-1	TGCGCCAGCAGCGTCTCAAAGGGAGAGGGAGAGACCCAGTACTTC	CASSVSKGEGETQYF